The 21 T cell receptor beta chains in this list originate from one sample, sequenced in a study of control samples from healthy donors and cancer patients. Produced via immunoSEQ multiplex PCR; TCRdb's table is partial and in-frame only. The sample yields 20,000 to 25,000 clones, approximately 81% seen once. Sequences were obtained from PBMCs. The receptors were sampled from a man aged 60-69 years with colorectal cancer.

This clone has a single count. This chain connects TRBV4-1 to TRBJ1-2, with unresolved D. Looked up from germline, CDR1 is MGHRA and CDR2 is YSYEKL. With 8 bases removed from V and 0 bases from J, the gap between germline ends came to 10 bases. This CDR3 spans 13 amino acids. CDR3 nucleotide sequence: TGCGCCAGCCGGACCGCGGCTAACTATGGCTACACCTTC. Its translation is CASRTAANYGYTF.

The CDR3 loop is CASSLAGGFQETQYF. The CDR3 DNA sequence: TGTGCCAGCAGCCTAGCGGGGGGCTTCCAAGAGACCCAGTACTTC. V is TRBV5-4 and J is TRBJ2-5, with TRBD2 matching 11 bases. V lost 4 bases, J lost 1 base, and 3 bases stayed unmatched. CDR3 length: 15 amino acids. The germline gives CDR1 SGHNT, CDR2 YYREEE (reference sequence).

A single count supports this clone. The chain has TRBV5-6 and TRBJ2-1, with 10 bases identical to TRBD2. The CDR3 runs to 16 residues. V dropped 0 bases and J dropped 2; count of bases not matched to a gene: 2. Germline V lookup: CDR1 SGHDT, CDR2 YYEEEE. The CDR3 sequence: CASSLGSGGAYNEQFF. The CDR3 DNA reads TGTGCCAGCAGCTTGGGGAGCGGGGGGGCCTACAATGAGCAGTTCTTC.

The chain combines TRBV2 with TRBJ2-1; D not certain. V dropped 3 bases and J dropped 4 bases, with 7 bases sitting between them. This CDR3 comprises 13 residues. Looked up from germline, CDR1 is SNHLY and CDR2 is FYNNEI. CDR3: CASSDVAYNEQFF. The CDR3, as DNA: TGTGCCAGCAGTGACGTCGCGTACAATGAGCAGTTCTTC.

This chain connects TRBV14 to TRBJ1-3; weak D call: TRBD1 (5 bases). In germline, CDR1 is SGHDN, CDR2 FVKESK. V gave up 2 bases and J gave up 8 bases, with 10 bases separating them. This CDR3 has 13 amino acids. The CDR3 region has the DNA TGTGCCAGCAGCCAAACCCTCAGGGACACCATATATTTT. Translated, it gives CASSQTLRDTIYF.

The CDR3 DNA reads TGCGCCAGCAGCCAGCTTCCGGACAGCCGGAACTATGGCTACACCTTC. Encoded protein: CASSQLPDSRNYGYTF. The rearrangement uses TRBV4-3 and TRBJ1-2; D may be TRBD1 (6 bases). The CDR3 is 16 residues long. Trimming pared 3 bases from V and 2 bases from J, leaving 16 bases between. Looked up from germline, CDR1 is LGHNA and CDR2 is YSLEER.

V is TRBV29-1 and J is TRBJ2-2; possible D gene TRBD2, 5 bases. Germline V CDR1 and CDR2: SQVTM, ANQGSEA. The CDR3 contains 12 residues. Between the trimmed V and J ends, which lost 6 bases and 6 bases, there was a span of 11 bases. The CDR3 coding sequence is TGCAGCGTCCCTGAGGGCTCCGGGGAGCTGTTTTTT. It is translated as CSVPEGSGELFF.

The J gene is TRBJ1-2, the V gene TRBV2, with TRBD1 as a possible D gene (5 bases). The CDR3 spans 13 residues. V was clipped by 4 bases and J by 2 bases, with 8 bases between them. In germline, CDR1 is SNHLY, CDR2 FYNNEI. The CDR3 loop is CASSVGGNYGYTF. In DNA form, the CDR3 reads TGTGCCAGCAGTGTGGGGGGGAACTATGGCTACACCTTC.

The rearrangement links TRBV3-1 (or the pseudogene TRBV3-2) to TRBJ1-4; the D is unclear. Germline values: CDR1 LGHDT, CDR2 YNNKEL (reference sequence). This CDR3 is 12 amino acids long. V lost 5 bases, J lost 4 bases, and 5 bases lay in between. CDR3 protein: CASSFSNEKLFF. The CDR3 DNA reads as TGTGCCAGCAGCTTCAGTAATGAAAAACTGTTTTTT.

This clone showed up just once. The chain carries TRBV4-2 and TRBJ2-7; maybe TRBD1 (5 bases). Per germline, CDR1 LGHNA and CDR2 YNFKEQ. Trimming pared 2 bases from V and 6 bases from J, leaving 11 bases between. The CDR3 sequence is 13 residues long. The CDR3 protein is CASSQYKGREQYF. CDR3 nucleotide sequence: TGTGCCAGCAGCCAATATAAGGGGCGCGAGCAGTACTTC.

The V gene is TRBV2, the J gene TRBJ1-5; possibly TRBD1 for D (5 bases). Looked up from germline, CDR1 is SNHLY and CDR2 is FYNNEI. The CDR3 runs 16 residues. V was cut by 6 bases and J by 3 bases, with 18 bases left in between. The CDR3 is CASSPRGGEDNQPQHF. The CDR3 DNA is TGTGCCAGCAGCCCCCGCGGGGGGGAGGACAATCAGCCCCAGCATTTT. The variable domain in full, completed from reference TRBV2 and TRBJ1-5, reads EPEVTQTPSHQVTQMGQEVILRCVPISNHLYFYWYRQILGQKVEFLVSFYNNEISEKSEIFDDQFSVERPDGSNFTLKIRSTKLEDSAMYFCASSPRGGEDNQPQHFGDGTRLSIL.

This clone was observed a handful of times. V usage is TRBV6-5 and J usage is TRBJ2-7; TRBD1 is a possible D gene (5 bases). Between the trimmed V and J ends, which lost 7 bases and 2 bases, there was a span of 15 bases. The CDR3 spans 14 residues. CDR1 and CDR2 from the germline V gene are MNHEY and SVGAGI. The CDR3 nucleotides read TGTGCCAGCACCAGACAAGACAGCGCCTACGAGCAGTACTTC. It specifies CASTRQDSAYEQYF.

The chain employs TRBV3-1 (or the pseudogene TRBV3-2) and TRBJ2-7; D tentatively fits TRBD1 or TRBD2 (5 bases each). The CDR3 sequence is 17 residues long. Germline V gene sequence: CDR1 LGHDT, CDR2 YNNKEL (reference sequence). Trimming pared 1 base from V and 1 base from J, leaving 17 bases between. The CDR3 DNA sequence: TGTGCCAGCAGCCAAGGTGGGGGATTCTCTAATTCCTACGAGCAGTACTTC. This gives the protein CASSQGGGFSNSYEQYF.

V is TRBV29-1 and J is TRBJ1-4; 7 nucleotides align to TRBD1. The CDR3 runs 13 residues. Trimming took 6 bases from V and 7 from J; bases not matched to a gene: 8. Germline loops: CDR1 SQVTM, CDR2 ANQGSEA. CDR3 protein: CSVLPGGTEKLFF. CDR3 nucleotide sequence: TGCAGCGTCCTTCCAGGGGGAACTGAAAAACTGTTTTTT.

This rearrangement joins TRBV6-5 to TRBJ1-1, with D possibly being TRBD1 (6 bases). The germline V gene encodes CDR1 MNHEY and CDR2 SVGAGI. The CDR3 length is 13 residues. Deletions cut 6 bases from V and 6 bases from J, with 14 bases between. In DNA form, the CDR3 reads TGTGCCAGCAGAGACACGGGGGGCTCTGAAGCTTTCTTT. This sequence encodes CASRDTGGSEAFF.

The chain is built from TRBV24-1 and TRBJ1-5; no firm D call. Germline V gene lookup returns CDR1 KGHDR and CDR2 SFDVKD. V lost 2 bases and J lost 0, with 13 bases in between. The CDR3 sequence is 17 residues long. Here the CDR3 DNA reads TGTGCCACCAGTGATTCGAGAACGGCCCTTAGCAATCAGCCCCAGCATTTT. As protein: CATSDSRTALSNQPQHF.

CDR3 sequence reads: CASSEYLAGGYSYEQYV. In nucleotides, the CDR3 is TGTGCCAGCAGTGAATACCTAGCGGGGGGTTACTCCTACGAGCAGTACGTC. This chain links TRBV6-1 with TRBJ2-7; the match to TRBD2 covers 11 bases. CDR1 and CDR2 (germline): MNHNS, SASEGT. V gave up 2 bases and J gave up 0 bases; unmatched junction bases: 6. This CDR3 has 17 residues.

The chain has TRBV27 and TRBJ1-5; D is ambiguous. V dropped 6 bases and J dropped 0 bases, with 12 bases sitting between them. Germline loops: CDR1 MNHEY, CDR2 SMNVEV (reference sequence). The CDR3 has 15 amino acids. CDR3 coding DNA: TGTGCCAGCAGCCCCCGGGCTTATAGCAATCAGCCCCAGCATTTT. This codes for CASSPRAYSNQPQHF.

This chain uses TRBV5-6 with TRBJ1-2, with 7 bases lining up with TRBD1. The CDR3 spans 13 residues. V trimming: 2 bases; J trimming: 8 bases; junction bases outside the gene matches: 6. CDR1 and CDR2 from the germline V gene are SGHDT and YYEEEE. The chain's CDR3 is CASSFEGAKGYTF. CDR3 DNA sequence: TGTGCCAGCAGCTTCGAGGGGGCTAAAGGCTACACCTTC.

This chain joins TRBV18 and TRBJ1-6; the D is unclear. This CDR3 has 13 amino acids. CDR1 is KGHSH and CDR2 is LQKENI in the germline V gene. V was trimmed by 2 bases and J by 7 bases, leaving 6 bases between them. The CDR3 spells CASSPYANSPLHF. CDR3 sequence (DNA): TGTGCCAGCTCACCATATGCCAATTCACCCCTCCACTTT. Variable domain in full (rest from reference TRBV18 and TRBJ1-6): NAGVMQNPRHLVRRRGQEARLRCSPMKGHSHVYWYRQLPEEGLKFMVYLQKENIIDESGMPKERFSAEFPKEGPSILRIQQVVRGDSAAYFCASSPYANSPLHFGNGTRLTVT.

This clone was seen a single time. The chain has TRBV5-8 and TRBJ2-6, with D unresolved. Trimming stripped 4 bases from V and 0 bases from J, with 11 bases between. Germline-derived CDR1 and CDR2 are SGHTS and YDEGEE. This CDR3 spans 16 amino acids. The CDR3 sequence is CASSVGLNSGANVLTF. CDR3 in DNA: TGTGCCAGCAGCGTCGGGTTAAACTCTGGGGCCAACGTCCTGACTTTC.